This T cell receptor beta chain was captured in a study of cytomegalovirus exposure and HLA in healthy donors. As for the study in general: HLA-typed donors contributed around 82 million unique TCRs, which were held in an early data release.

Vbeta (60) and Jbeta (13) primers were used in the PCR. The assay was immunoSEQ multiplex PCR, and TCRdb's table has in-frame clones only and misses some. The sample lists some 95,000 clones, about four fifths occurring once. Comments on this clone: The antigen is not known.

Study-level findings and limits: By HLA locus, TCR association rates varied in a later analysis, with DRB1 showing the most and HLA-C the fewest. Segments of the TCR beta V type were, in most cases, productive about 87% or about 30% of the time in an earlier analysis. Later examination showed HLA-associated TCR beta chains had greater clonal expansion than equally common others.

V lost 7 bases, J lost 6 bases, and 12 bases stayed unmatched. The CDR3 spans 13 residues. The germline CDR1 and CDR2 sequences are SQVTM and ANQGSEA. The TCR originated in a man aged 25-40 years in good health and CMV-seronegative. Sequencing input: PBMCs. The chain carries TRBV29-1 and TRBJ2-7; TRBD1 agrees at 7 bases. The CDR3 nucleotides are TGCAGCGCTGTAGGACAGGTCCCGGGCGAGCAGTACTTC. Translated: CSAVGQVPGEQYF.